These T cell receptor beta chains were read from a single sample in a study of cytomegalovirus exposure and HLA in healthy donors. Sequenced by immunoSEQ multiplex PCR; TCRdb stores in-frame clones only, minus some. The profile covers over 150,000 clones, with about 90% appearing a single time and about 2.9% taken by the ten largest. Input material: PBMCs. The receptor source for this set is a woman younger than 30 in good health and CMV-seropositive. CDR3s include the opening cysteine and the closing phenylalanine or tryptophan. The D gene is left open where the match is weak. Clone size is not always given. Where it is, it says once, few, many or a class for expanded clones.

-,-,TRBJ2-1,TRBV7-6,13,CASSLGGRGEQFF
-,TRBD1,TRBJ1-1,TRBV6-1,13,CASGNQGGTEAFF
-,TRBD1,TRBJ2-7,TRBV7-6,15,CASSPTPDRGDEQYF
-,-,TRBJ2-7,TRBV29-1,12,CSVEDGAYEQYF
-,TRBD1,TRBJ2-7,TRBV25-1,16,CASSEGQGKSSYEQYF
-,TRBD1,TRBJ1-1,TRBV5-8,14,CASSPTGRGTEAFF
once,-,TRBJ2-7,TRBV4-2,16,CASSQDFSSGTGEQYF
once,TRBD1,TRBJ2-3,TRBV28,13,CASGGQGTDTQYF
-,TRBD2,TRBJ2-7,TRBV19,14,CASTRTSGNYEQYF
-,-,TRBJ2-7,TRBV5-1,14,CASSLLQSSYEQYF
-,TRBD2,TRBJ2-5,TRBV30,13,CALRTSGEGTQYF
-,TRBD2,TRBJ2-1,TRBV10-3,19,CAISESSGLAGASYNEQFF
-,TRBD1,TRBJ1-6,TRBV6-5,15,CASSRDSLYNSPLHF
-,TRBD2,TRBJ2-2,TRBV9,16,CASSLGLADYTGELFF
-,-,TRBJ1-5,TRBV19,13,CASSIRQVMPQHF
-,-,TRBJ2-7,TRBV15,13,CATSGDFPREQYF
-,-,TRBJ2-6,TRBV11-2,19,CASSLEAGRSALGANVLTF
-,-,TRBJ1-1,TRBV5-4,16,CASSANRQNMNTEAFF
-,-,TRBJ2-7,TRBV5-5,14,CASSLVQGPLEQYF
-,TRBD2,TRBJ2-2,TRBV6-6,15,CASRRAGGATGELFF
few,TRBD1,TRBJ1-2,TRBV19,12,CASRGQGDGYTF
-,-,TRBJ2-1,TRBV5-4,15,CASSLDSASYNEQFF
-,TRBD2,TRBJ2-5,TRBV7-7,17,CASSPPWGLAGGETQYF
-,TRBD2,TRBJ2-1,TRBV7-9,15,CASSWTSGGADEQFF
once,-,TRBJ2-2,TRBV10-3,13,CAISESGRGHLFF
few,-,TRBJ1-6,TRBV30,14,CAWTEGRGGSPLHF
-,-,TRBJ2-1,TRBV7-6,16,CASSLAARGSYNEQFF
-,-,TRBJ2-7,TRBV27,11,CASRSGTEQYF
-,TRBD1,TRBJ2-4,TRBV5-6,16,CASSLVATGDKNIQYF
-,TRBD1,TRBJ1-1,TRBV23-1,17,CASSHLEDRAADTEAFF
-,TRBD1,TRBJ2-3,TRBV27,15,CASTLGTGSLDTQYF
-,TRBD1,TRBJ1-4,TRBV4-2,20,CASSQDLPGQTPATNEKLFF
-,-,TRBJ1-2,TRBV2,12,CASMRAGVGYTF
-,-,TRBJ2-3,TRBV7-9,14,CASNSLSKGRQRYF